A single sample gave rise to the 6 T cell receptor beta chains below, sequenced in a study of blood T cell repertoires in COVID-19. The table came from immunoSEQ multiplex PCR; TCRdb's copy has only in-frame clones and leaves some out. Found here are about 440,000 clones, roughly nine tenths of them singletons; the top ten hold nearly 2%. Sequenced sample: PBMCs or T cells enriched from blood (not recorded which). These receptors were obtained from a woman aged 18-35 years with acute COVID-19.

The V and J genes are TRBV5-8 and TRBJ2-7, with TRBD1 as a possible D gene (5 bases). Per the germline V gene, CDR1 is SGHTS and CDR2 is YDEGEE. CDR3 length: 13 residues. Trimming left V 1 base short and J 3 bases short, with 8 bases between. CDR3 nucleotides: TGTGCCAGCAGCTTGCAGGGTGGCTACGAGCAGTACTTC. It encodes CASSLQGGYEQYF.

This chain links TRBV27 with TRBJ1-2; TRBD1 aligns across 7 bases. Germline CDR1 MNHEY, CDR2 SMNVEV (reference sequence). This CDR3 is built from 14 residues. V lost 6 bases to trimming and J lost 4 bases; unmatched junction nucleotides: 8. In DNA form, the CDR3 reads TGTGCCAGCAGCTCAAATACAGGGGCCTATGGCTACACCTTC. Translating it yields CASSSNTGAYGYTF.

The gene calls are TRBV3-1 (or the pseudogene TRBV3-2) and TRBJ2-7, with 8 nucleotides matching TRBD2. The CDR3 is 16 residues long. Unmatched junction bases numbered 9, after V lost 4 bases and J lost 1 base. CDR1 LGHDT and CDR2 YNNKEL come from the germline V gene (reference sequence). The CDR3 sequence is CASSLRGGAQSYEQYF. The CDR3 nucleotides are TGTGCCAGCAGCCTTCGGGGGGGGGCCCAGTCCTACGAGCAGTACTTC.

CDR3 loop: CASSLSGQQNSPLHF. As DNA, the CDR3 is TGCGCCAGCAGCCTGTCGGGACAGCAGAATTCACCCCTCCACTTT. The chain links TRBV5-1 to TRBJ1-6; 7 bases match TRBD1. Germline-derived CDR1 and CDR2 are SGHRS and YFSETQ. The CDR3 sequence is 15 residues long. After removal of 4 bases from V and 7 bases from J, the junction contained 8 bases not matched to a gene.

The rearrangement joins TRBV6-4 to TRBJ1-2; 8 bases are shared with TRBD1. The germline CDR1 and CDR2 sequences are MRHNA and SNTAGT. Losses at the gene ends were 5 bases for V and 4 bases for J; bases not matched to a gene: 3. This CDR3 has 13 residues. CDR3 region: CASSLDRGYGYTF. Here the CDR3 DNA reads TGTGCCAGCAGTTTAGACAGGGGCTATGGCTACACCTTC.

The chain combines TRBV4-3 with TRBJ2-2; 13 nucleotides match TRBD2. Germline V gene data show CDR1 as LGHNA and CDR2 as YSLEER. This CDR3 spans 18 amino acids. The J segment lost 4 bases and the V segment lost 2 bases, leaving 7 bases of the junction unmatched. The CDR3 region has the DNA TGCGCCAGCAGCCAAAAAGGACTAGCGGGAGAATCCACCGGGGAGCTGTTTTTT. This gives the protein CASSQKGLAGESTGELFF.